A single sample gave rise to the 32 T cell receptor beta chains below, sequenced in a study of shared clonotypes between healthy human individuals. Naive CD8 populations comprised CD45RO-negative cells positively selected for CCR7, excluding terminally differentiated effector memory CD45RA+ cells. Clones were read by immunoSEQ multiplex PCR, and TCRdb kept only the in-frame ones, dropping some. The data contain about 2 million clones, roughly 95% of them seen just once; the ten biggest clones take up approximately 1.2%. Sequenced material: naive CD8+ T cells sorted from blood. The source is a man between 18 and 35 years old in good health.

The chain employs TRBV7-9 and TRBJ1-3; no clear D gene. In germline, CDR1 is SEHNR, CDR2 FQNEAQ (reference sequence). The CDR3 sequence is 15 residues long. V dropped 2 bases and J dropped 1 base, with 9 bases sitting between them. In DNA, the CDR3 is TGTGCCAGCAGCTTATCTGAAAGTTCTGGAAACACCATATATTTT. Translation gives CASSLSESSGNTIYF.

This clone has a handful of counts. V usage is TRBV5-1 and J usage is TRBJ1-6; D not resolved. Germline V gene data show CDR1 as SGHRS and CDR2 as YFSETQ. V lost 4 bases, J lost 4 bases, and 9 bases lay in between. The CDR3 runs 14 residues. CDR3 bases: TGCGCCAGCAGCCCGACGTCGTATAATTCACCCCTCCACTTT. It encodes CASSPTSYNSPLHF. The complete variable domain, with remaining parts taken from reference TRBV5-1 and TRBJ1-6, reads KAGVTQTPRYLIKTRGQQVTLSCSPISGHRSVSWYQQTPGQGLQFLFEYFSETQRNKGNFPGRFSGRQFSNSRSEMNVSTLELGDSALYLCASSPTSYNSPLHFGNGTRLTVT.

This rearrangement joins TRBV4-1 to TRBJ2-3; D unclear. V was clipped by 3 bases and J by 5 bases, with 9 bases between them. Germline V gene lookup returns CDR1 MGHRA and CDR2 YSYEKL. CDR3 length: 13 amino acids. The CDR3: CASSHPWVDTQYF. CDR3 sequence (DNA): TGCGCCAGCAGCCATCCCTGGGTAGATACGCAGTATTTT.

In its sample, this clone was seen once. The CDR3 sequence is CAWSGTGDSGNTIYF. In DNA, the CDR3 is TGTGCCTGGAGTGGGACCGGAGATTCTGGAAACACCATATATTTT. The chain couples TRBV30 to TRBJ1-3; no clear D gene. This CDR3 spans 15 amino acids. Per germline, CDR1 GTSNPN and CDR2 SVGIG (reference sequence). The ends were cut back, 1 base at V and 1 base at J, with 11 bases in the middle. Filled out from reference TRBV30 and TRBJ1-3, the complete variable domain reads SQTIHQWPATLVQPVGSPLSLECTVEGTSNPNLYWYRQAAGRGLQLLFYSVGIGQISSEVPQNLSASRPQDRQFILSSKKLLLSDSGFYLCAWSGTGDSGNTIYFGEGSWLTVV.

The chain has TRBV7-9 and TRBJ2-2; no reliable D call. Per the germline V gene, CDR1 is SEHNR and CDR2 is FQNEAQ (reference sequence). CDR3 length: 19 residues. Trimming removed 3 bases at V and 1 base at J, with 21 bases between. This CDR3 is CASSLSDMAPLGNTGELFF. The CDR3 DNA reads as TGTGCCAGCAGCTTGTCCGATATGGCTCCGTTGGGGAACACCGGGGAGCTGTTTTTT.

This rearrangement joins TRBV11-1 to TRBJ2-1; possible D gene TRBD2, 6 bases. Germline V gene lookup returns CDR1 SGHAT and CDR2 FQDESV (reference sequence). Trimming stripped 5 bases from V and 1 base from J, with 12 bases between. CDR3 length: 15 residues. This chain's CDR3 is CASSLRDGSYNEQFF. Written as DNA, the CDR3 is TGTGCCAGCAGCCTGCGGGACGGATCCTACAATGAGCAGTTCTTC.

About this clone itself: Other DNA variants within this sample encode the same CDR3. In nucleotides, the CDR3 is TGCGCCAGCAGCCAAGCCGGCTCTGGGGCCAACGTCCTGACTTTC. Amino acid sequence: CASSQAGSGANVLTF. The chain links TRBV4-1 to TRBJ2-6; D not certain. Germline V gene lookup returns CDR1 MGHRA and CDR2 YSYEKL. This CDR3 has 15 residues. Trimming stripped 1 base from V and 0 bases from J, with 4 bases between.

The genes are TRBV30 and TRBJ2-1; D might be TRBD2 (5 bases). Germline CDR1 is GTSNPN and CDR2 is SVGIG (reference sequence). The CDR3 extends over 13 amino acids. With 7 bases removed from V and 0 bases from J, the gap between germline ends came to 10 bases. The DNA of the CDR3 is TGTGCCTCGGAGGTCGGCTCCTACAATGAGCAGTTCTTC. Protein product: CASEVGSYNEQFF. The entire variable domain, with the rest obtained from reference TRBV30 and TRBJ2-1, is as follows: SQTIHQWPATLVQPVGSPLSLECTVEGTSNPNLYWYRQAAGRGLQLLFYSVGIGQISSEVPQNLSASRPQDRQFILSSKKLLLSDSGFYLCASEVGSYNEQFFGPGTRLTVL.

The genes are TRBV5-1 and TRBJ2-7; D not certain. Deletions cut 0 bases from V and 4 bases from J, with 14 bases between. CDR1 and CDR2 from the germline V gene are SGHRS and YFSETQ. This CDR3 is 15 amino acids long. In DNA, the CDR3 is TGCGCCAGCAGCTTGGAGGGCGGACGGTCTTACGAGCAGTACTTC. This gives the protein CASSLEGGRSYEQYF.

This chain links TRBV9 with TRBJ2-7; the D gene could be TRBD1 or TRBD2 (6 bases each). Trimming cost V 2 bases and J 2 bases, with 17 bases left between them. Germline V CDR1 and CDR2: SGDLS, YYNGEE. CDR3 length: 16 amino acids. The CDR3 sequence is CASSVDSWRGAYEQYF. The CDR3 coding sequence is TGTGCCAGCAGCGTCGATTCGTGGAGGGGGGCCTACGAGCAGTACTTC.

The J gene is TRBJ1-2, the V gene TRBV7-9; no reliable D call. There are 14 residues in the CDR3. Germline V gene sequence: CDR1 SEHNR, CDR2 FQNEAQ (reference sequence). Trimming left V 5 bases short and J 6 bases short, with 16 bases between. CDR3 region: CASSSEVNQDGYTF. Written as DNA, the CDR3 is TGTGCCAGCAGCAGCGAGGTAAATCAAGATGGCTACACCTTC. The whole variable domain, remainder taken from reference TRBV7-9 and TRBJ1-2, is DTGVSQNPRHKITKRGQNVTFRCDPISEHNRLYWYRQTLGQGPEFLTYFQNEAQLEKSRLLSDRFSAERPKGSFSTLEIQRTEQGDSAMYLCASSSEVNQDGYTFGSGTRLTVV.

The genes are TRBV5-1 and TRBJ2-7; maybe TRBD1 (6 bases). CDR1 SGHRS and CDR2 YFSETQ come from the germline V gene. The CDR3 contains 12 residues. V lost 0 bases and J lost 6, with 7 bases in between. The CDR3, as DNA: TGCGCCAGCAGCTTGGGGACAGTCGAGCAGTACTTC. Translation gives CASSLGTVEQYF.

Points on this clone: Other DNA sequences in this sample translate to the same CDR3. The rearrangement links TRBV27 to TRBJ2-7; possible D gene TRBD2, 7 bases. Trimming shortened V by 3 bases and J by 1 base, and 10 bases separated the two germline ends. This CDR3 spans 14 amino acids. CDR1 and CDR2 from the germline V gene are MNHEY and SMNVEV (reference sequence). The CDR3 DNA reads as TGTGCCAGCAGTTTTGGGGGGGCGTCCTACGAGCAGTACTTC. Its translation is CASSFGGASYEQYF.

This clone was picked up one time. The chain is built from TRBV5-6 and TRBJ2-1; tentative D call: TRBD2 (5 bases). Trimming stripped 4 bases from V and 4 bases from J, with 18 bases between. CDR3 length equals 16 residues. Germline V gives CDR1 SGHDT, CDR2 YYEEEE. Here the CDR3 reads CASSNNGLAAYNEQFF. The CDR3 nucleotides are TGTGCCAGCAGCAACAACGGGCTAGCTGCGTACAATGAGCAGTTCTTC.

The chain employs TRBV11-2 and TRBJ2-5; D unresolved. The V and J ends lost 2 bases and 0 bases respectively, with 4 bases between them. From germline, CDR1 is SGHAT and CDR2 FQNNGV. There are 13 residues in the CDR3. CDR3 coding DNA: TGTGCCAGCAGCTTATGGGACCAAGAGACCCAGTACTTC. Amino acids: CASSLWDQETQYF.

The V gene is TRBV15, the J gene TRBJ2-1, with D uncertain. Germline CDR1 LNHNV, CDR2 YYDKDF (reference sequence). The length of the CDR3 is 14 residues. Trimming removed 3 bases at V and 6 bases at J, with 12 bases between. The CDR3 DNA is TGTGCCACCAGCAGTAGTTACCTGGGCAATGAGCAGTTCTTC. Protein sequence: CATSSSYLGNEQFF.

The chain employs TRBV10-1 and TRBJ1-4; D ambiguous. The germline V gene encodes CDR1 WNHNN and CDR2 SYGVQD (reference sequence). CDR3 size: 14 residues. The ends were cut back, 2 bases at V and 8 bases at J, with 12 bases in the middle. The CDR3 nucleotides are TGCGCCAGCAGTGAGGCGGCCGGCAGGGAAAAACTGTTTTTT. Its protein product is CASSEAAGREKLFF.

The gene calls are TRBV7-9 and TRBJ2-7; maybe TRBD1 (5 bases). Germline assignment: CDR1 SEHNR and CDR2 FQNEAQ (reference sequence). The CDR3 is 16 residues long. Trimming pared 1 base from V and 2 bases from J, leaving 15 bases between. Here the CDR3 reads CASSLVAGSSPYEQYF. In nucleotides, the CDR3 is TGTGCCAGCAGCTTAGTCGCAGGGTCCTCCCCCTACGAGCAGTACTTC.

The rearrangement links TRBV11-2 to TRBJ1-5; the D is unclear. The germline V gene has CDR1 SGHAT and CDR2 FQNNGV. The CDR3 has 15 residues. V gave up 1 base and J gave up 4 bases, with 11 bases separating them. CDR3 sequence: CASSLVAQPNQPQHF. The CDR3 nucleotides are TGTGCCAGCAGCTTAGTTGCACAGCCTAATCAGCCCCAGCATTTT.

This clone appeared a single time. The chain combines TRBV4-1 with TRBJ1-1, with D perhaps matching TRBD1 (5 bases). The V gene lost 3 bases and the J gene lost 1 base, with 9 bases spanning the gap. Per the germline V gene, CDR1 is MGHRA and CDR2 is YSYEKL. There are 14 residues in the CDR3. CDR3 DNA: TGCGCCAGCAGCCATCCAGGGTCGAACACTGAAGCTTTCTTT. Its protein is CASSHPGSNTEAFF.

The genes are TRBV2 and TRBJ1-1, with D possibly matching TRBD1 (6 bases). The germline V gene encodes CDR1 SNHLY and CDR2 FYNNEI. The CDR3 length is 16 residues. V lost 2 bases and J 1 base, leaving 14 bases between the germline ends. This chain's CDR3 is CASSEIQTGANTEAFF. CDR3 bases: TGTGCCAGCAGTGAAATTCAGACAGGCGCGAACACTGAAGCTTTCTTT.

On this clone itself: Other DNA sequences in this specimen translate into the identical CDR3. The gene calls are TRBV5-4 and TRBJ1-1; D gene ambiguous. From germline, CDR1 is SGHNT and CDR2 YYREEE (reference sequence). The CDR3 contains 13 residues. V lost 4 bases to trimming and J lost 3 bases, with 10 bases between them. The CDR3 DNA sequence: TGTGCCAGCAGCCTCCCTCTAGACACTGAAGCTTTCTTT. Translated, it gives CASSLPLDTEAFF.

The J gene is TRBJ2-1, the V gene TRBV4-3; 7 bases are a match to TRBD2. CDR1 and CDR2 from the germline V gene are LGHNA and YSLEER. There are 15 residues in the CDR3. J was trimmed by 0 bases and V by 4 bases; bases with no gene match: 3. CDR3 sequence: CASSLGTISYNEQFF. The CDR3 DNA reads as TGCGCCAGCAGCCTAGGGACTATCTCCTACAATGAGCAGTTCTTC.

This chain connects TRBV6-5 to TRBJ1-2; 8 nucleotides agree with TRBD1. Germline CDR1 reads MNHEY; CDR2 reads SVGAGI. V lost 3 bases to trimming and J lost 6 bases; unmatched junction nucleotides: 9. The CDR3 totals 15 residues. CDR3 bases: TGTGCCAGCAGTTATTTTGCGACAGGGGTGGATGGCTACACCTTC. As protein: CASSYFATGVDGYTF.

About this clone itself: Other DNA sequences in this sample translate to the same CDR3. The chain links TRBV30 to TRBJ1-1, with D maybe TRBD1 (6 bases). V lost 3 bases to trimming and J lost 1 base, with 9 bases between them. This CDR3 is built from 13 residues. CDR1 and CDR2 from the germline V gene are GTSNPN and SVGIG (reference sequence). The CDR3 loop is CAWSGQPNTEAFF. CDR3 DNA sequence: TGTGCCTGGAGCGGACAGCCGAACACTGAAGCTTTCTTT.

The chain has TRBV6-1 and TRBJ2-7; D could derive from TRBD1 or TRBD2 (6 bases each). V lost 3 bases and J 2 bases, leaving 11 bases between the germline ends. CDR1 MNHNS and CDR2 SASEGT come from the germline V gene. This CDR3 has 14 residues. This CDR3 is CASSDLGGPYEQYF. The CDR3 DNA sequence: TGTGCCAGCAGTGATCTGGGGGGCCCCTACGAGCAGTACTTC.

The table lists this clone with a count of one. This chain uses TRBV4-3 with TRBJ2-1; 11 bases agree with TRBD2. The trim removed 0 bases at V and 0 bases at J, leaving 13 bases unmatched. CDR1 is LGHNA and CDR2 is YSLEER in the germline V gene. The CDR3 runs to 21 residues. The CDR3 sequence is CASSQDIELAGEGSSYNEQFF. For the CDR3, the DNA is TGCGCCAGCAGCCAAGATATCGAACTAGCGGGAGAGGGGAGCTCCTACAATGAGCAGTTCTTC.

The chain carries TRBV12-1 and TRBJ1-2; TRBD1 was called by the table and not checked on the DNA. TRBV12-1 represents a pseudogene. The CDR3 is 12 residues long. CDR3 amino acids: CASSSHSYGYTF. The DNA of the CDR3 is TGTGCCAGCAGCTCTCACAGCTATGGCTACACCTTC.

The V and J genes are TRBV11-3 and TRBJ2-2; the D gene could be TRBD1 or TRBD2 (5 bases each). V was pared by 4 bases and J by 3 bases, with 18 bases between. The germline V gene encodes CDR1 SGHNT and CDR2 YENEEA. The CDR3 extends over 17 amino acids. The CDR3 sequence is CASSSLIRGEDTGELFF. Here the CDR3 DNA reads TGTGCCAGCAGCTCCCTAATAAGGGGAGAGGACACCGGGGAGCTGTTTTTT. Filled out from reference TRBV11-3 and TRBJ2-2, the complete variable domain reads EAGVVQSPRYKIIEKKQPVAFWCNPISGHNTLYWYLQNLGQGPELLIRYENEEAVDDSQLPKDRFSAERLKGVDSTLKIQPAELGDSAVYLCASSSLIRGEDTGELFFGEGSRLTVL.

The rearrangement joins TRBV11-1 to TRBJ2-5; 8 positions agree with TRBD2. The CDR3 is 15 residues long. With 5 bases clipped from V and 2 bases from J, the junction kept 7 bases outside the gene matches. The germline V gene has CDR1 SGHAT and CDR2 FQDESV (reference sequence). The CDR3 is CASSRRTSNQETQYF. The CDR3 nucleotides are TGTGCCAGCAGCCGACGGACTAGCAATCAAGAGACCCAGTACTTC.

The chain combines TRBV2 with TRBJ2-3; D is uncertain. V lost 5 bases, J lost 0 bases, and 12 bases lay in between. CDR3 size: 15 residues. Germline V gene sequence: CDR1 SNHLY, CDR2 FYNNEI. The CDR3 DNA follows: TGTGCCAGCAGTACCATGGGCAGTAGCACAGATACGCAGTATTTT. It yields the protein CASSTMGSSTDTQYF. Variable domain in full (rest from reference TRBV2 and TRBJ2-3): EPEVTQTPSHQVTQMGQEVILRCVPISNHLYFYWYRQILGQKVEFLVSFYNNEISEKSEIFDDQFSVERPDGSNFTLKIRSTKLEDSAMYFCASSTMGSSTDTQYFGPGTRLTVL.

V gene TRBV9 combines with J gene TRBJ2-3; D may be TRBD2 (5 bases). Germline lookup yields CDR1 SGDLS and CDR2 YYNGEE. Trimming shortened V by 0 bases and J by 0 bases, and 8 bases separated the two germline ends. The length of the CDR3 is 15 residues. This CDR3 is CASSVAPGSTDTQYF. In DNA form, the CDR3 reads TGTGCCAGCAGCGTAGCTCCGGGGAGCACAGATACGCAGTATTTT.